Following are 9 T cell receptor beta chains from one sample sequenced in a study of blood T cell repertoires in COVID-19 (TCRdb year 2020). The library was built by means of the immunoSEQ multiplex PCR assay. This is the immuneACCESS table as TCRdb keeps it, with only in-frame sequences that have V and J called. A part of the clones is gone; compared with another copy, unresolved V genes explain less than half, and the rest is unexplained. The sample has 150,000 to 200,000 clones on record, around 80% of them singletons. The ten top clones hold approximately 9.1% of the sample. Material: peripheral blood. All receptors come from a woman in her seventies with acute or convalescent COVID-19.

This chain connects TRBV6-2 or TRBV6-3 to TRBJ1-5, with D possibly matching TRBD1 (6 bases). Germline V gene lookup returns CDR1 MNHEY and CDR2 SVGEGT. Trimming removed 5 bases from V and 6 bases from J, with 14 bases in between. CDR3 size: 14 residues. CDR3 DNA sequence: TGTGCCAGCAGTCTGGGGGGGGCTGGTCAGCCCCAGCATTTT. This translates into CASSLGGAGQPQHF.

The V call is TRBV11-2, the J call TRBJ2-1; D may be TRBD1 (6 bases). The CDR3 is 13 residues long. Germline V gives CDR1 SGHAT, CDR2 FQNNGV. V was shortened by 5 bases and J by 10 bases, with 15 bases between the two germline ends. The CDR3 here is CASSAPPGTEQFF. The CDR3 DNA reads as TGTGCCAGCAGCGCCCCGCCCGGGACAGAGCAGTTCTTC.

The chain is built from TRBV11-2 and TRBJ1-1; D possibly corresponds to TRBD1 (5 bases). Trimming cost V 6 bases and J 3 bases, with 14 bases left between them. The CDR3 length is 14 residues. Germline CDR1 and CDR2: SGHAT and FQNNGV. CDR3 coding DNA: TGTGCCAGCAGGGGGCTCGGCACCTACACTGAAGCTTTCTTT. Its translation is CASRGLGTYTEAFF.

V is TRBV28 and J is TRBJ1-5; D possibly corresponds to TRBD1 (6 bases). This CDR3 region has 15 residues. Trimming took 3 bases from V and 3 from J, leaving 12 bases between them. Germline CDR1 is MDHEN and CDR2 is SYDVKM. CDR3 coding DNA: TGTGCCAGCAGTTTCACAGGGAGCTTCAATCAGCCCCAGCATTTT. It codes for CASSFTGSFNQPQHF.

This clone has more than one count but fewer than ten. V gene TRBV14 combines with J gene TRBJ1-5; D not resolved. Trimming left V 1 base short and J 4 bases short, with 8 bases between. This CDR3 comprises 14 residues. Germline V gene lookup returns CDR1 SGHDN and CDR2 FVKESK. The CDR3 DNA follows: TGTGCCAGCAGCCAAGGGACGGGGAATCAGCCCCAGCATTTT. Its protein product is CASSQGTGNQPQHF.

The chain has TRBV28 and TRBJ1-2, with 11 bases identical to TRBD1. Germline trimming cut 8 bases from V and 0 bases from J; bases unmatched to any gene: 20. Germline assignment: CDR1 MDHEN and CDR2 SYDVKM. The CDR3 runs 20 residues. CDR3 residues: CASLDVIFGKGQGANYGYTF. The CDR3 region has the DNA TGTGCCAGCCTCGACGTTATTTTTGGCAAGGGACAGGGGGCTAACTATGGCTACACCTTC.

This chain connects TRBV4-3 to TRBJ2-2; 14 bases agree with TRBD2. This CDR3 has 19 amino acids. V lost 5 bases and J lost 3; bases outside the gene matches: 11. The germline V gene encodes CDR1 LGHNA and CDR2 YSLEER. CDR3 in amino acids: CASSAQTSGRAQDTGELFF. The CDR3 bases are TGCGCCAGCAGCGCCCAGACTAGCGGGAGGGCCCAGGACACCGGGGAGCTGTTTTTT.

The chain recombines TRBV20-1 with TRBJ1-5; D call uncertain. Between the trimmed V and J ends, which lost 3 bases and 0 bases, there was a span of 12 bases. The germline CDR1 and CDR2 sequences are DFQATT and SNEGSKA (reference sequence). The CDR3 extends over 15 amino acids. The CDR3 DNA is TGCAGTGCTAGTATGGTCAGTTATAGCAATCAGCCCCAGCATTTT. Protein product: CSASMVSYSNQPQHF.

J is TRBJ2-2 and V is TRBV7-2, with TRBD2 as a possible D gene (6 bases). The germline V gene has CDR1 SGHTA and CDR2 FQGNSA. The V end lost 1 base, the J end lost 0 bases, and 15 bases lay between the germline ends. The CDR3 extends over 18 amino acids. The CDR3 DNA reads TGTGCCAGCAGCTTAGAGGCGGGTCCGGGGGCGAACACCGGGGAGCTGTTTTTT. Amino acid sequence: CASSLEAGPGANTGELFF.